The 5 T cell receptor beta chains given below trace back to one sample, sequenced in a study of blood T cells in healthy people across ages. The use of a sample-barcoded 5' primer and a J-beta primer mix characterized a second PCR of roughly 7 to 11 cycles. TCRdb passed the 5' RACE reads through MiXCR, listing each CDR3 protein once. The table records roughly 800,000 distinct CDR3 sequences, about 53% of them present only once. The source material was blood. The receptors originated from a man older than 75 in good health.

This clonotype has ten or more counts. V gene TRBV3-1 combines with J gene TRBJ1-2, with D possibly matching TRBD1 (6 bases). The CDR3 sequence is 18 residues long. Trimming stripped 0 bases from V and 10 bases from J, with 27 bases between. The V gene's germline CDR1 is LGHDT and CDR2 YNNKEL (reference sequence). The CDR3 region is CASSQEGGAVTLKGFYTF. Written as DNA, the CDR3 is TGTGCCAGCAGCCAAGAGGGGGGGGCAGTCACCCTAAAGGGGTTCTACACCTTC.

The gene calls are TRBV7-9 and TRBJ2-5; D not resolved. This CDR3 has 13 amino acids. Trimming pared 11 bases from V and 2 bases from J, leaving 15 bases between. In germline, CDR1 is SEHNR, CDR2 FQNEAQ (reference sequence). The CDR3 bases are TGTGCCGCCCGGCCCGAACAGCAAGAGACCCAGTACTTC. This translates into CAARPEQQETQYF.

The chain employs TRBV5-1 and TRBJ2-4; maybe TRBD2 (5 bases). The tail of the sequence fits TRBJ2-7 better, so the J call may be wrong. Germline assignment: CDR1 SGHRS and CDR2 YFSETQ. CDR3 length: 13 amino acids. The CDR3 DNA is TGCGCCAGCAGCTTGGTCGGGGTAAGCGAGCAGTACTTC. Protein sequence: CASSLVGVSEQYF.

Note on this clonotype: This may be a read error: a much more frequent sequence differs by one nucleotide. The V gene is TRBV7-2, the J gene TRBJ2-1; TRBD2 might be the D (6 bases). CDR1 is SGHTA and CDR2 is FQGNSA in the germline V gene. The CDR3 contains 15 residues. The V end was cut by 1 base, the J end by 13 bases, with 20 bases between. The CDR3 DNA is TGTGCCAGCAGCTTAGGGTCAGGGTTCCGGGAGACCCAGTTCTTC. It encodes CASSLGSGFRETQFF.

In this sample, this clonotype turned up a few times. The chain carries TRBV6-4 and TRBJ1-2; 10 bases align to TRBD1. CDR1 is MRHNA, CDR2 SNTAGT, per germline. With V trimmed by 0 bases and J by 7 bases, 2 bases remained unmatched. CDR3 size: 14 residues. CDR3 region: CASSDSGTGVGYTF. The CDR3 DNA sequence: TGTGCCAGCAGTGACTCCGGGACAGGGGTTGGCTACACCTTC.